Listed below are T cell receptor beta chains from one sample, sequenced in a study of blood T cell repertoires in COVID-19. Clones were sequenced by immunoSEQ multiplex PCR, and TCRdb holds only the in-frame ones, with some missing. This table has under 200,000 clones, roughly 80% appearing once. The sequenced sample was PBMCs or T cells enriched from blood (not recorded which). The receptors here all came from a man aged 45-65 years who had recovered from COVID-19. CDR3s include the opening cysteine and the closing phenylalanine or tryptophan. A row's size may be missing; if present it is once, few, many or a size class.

V gene	J gene	clone size	CDR3 protein
TRBV4-1	TRBJ1-2	few	CASSQVVGGQSYGYTF
TRBV19	TRBJ1-3	.	CASSSTGAGNTIYF
TRBV12-3/TRBV12-4	TRBJ1-1	.	CASSRQTEAFF
TRBV20-1	TRBJ2-7	.	CSALSSYEQYF
TRBV10-3	TRBJ2-2	.	CAISESGPNTGELFF
TRBV3-1/TRBV3-2	TRBJ2-7	.	CASSQAPTGNYEQYF
TRBV6-5	TRBJ2-7	.	CASRSTGGSYEQYF
TRBV2	TRBJ1-5	.	CASSPPGGSYQPQHF
TRBV2	TRBJ2-7	.	CASSKQGSSYEQYF
TRBV7-2	TRBJ1-1	.	CASSFNYRNTEAFF
TRBV10-1	TRBJ2-2	.	CASSGIPGQNTGELFF
TRBV12-3/TRBV12-4	TRBJ1-2	.	CASTGFHYGYTF
TRBV18	TRBJ2-5	.	CASSPSRGQETQYF
TRBV5-8	TRBJ1-5	.	CASSLPRTGRRQPQHF
TRBV25-1	TRBJ1-1	.	CASSELGRYTEAFF
TRBV2	TRBJ1-2	once	CASSLTVNYGYTF
TRBV7-9	TRBJ1-5	.	CASSRAGYQPQHF
TRBV5-1	TRBJ1-4	.	CASSLDRKSEKLFF
TRBV7-3	TRBJ2-7	few	CASSLTGAREQYF
TRBV5-1	TRBJ1-5	.	CASSYGTGGKDQPQHF
TRBV5-1	TRBJ1-6	.	CASSPGTGGSYNSPLHF
TRBV4-1	TRBJ1-1	.	CASSQDPGQGRQAFF
TRBV3-1/TRBV3-2	TRBJ2-3	.	CASSQRWTGSQDTQYF
TRBV3-1/TRBV3-2	TRBJ2-5	.	CASSPRDLQETQYF
TRBV2	TRBJ2-7	.	CASSEALPGQGAKQYF
TRBV6-5	TRBJ1-2	.	CASRAGTGGLHGYTF
TRBV6-5	TRBJ1-2	.	CASSRPGQGSHGYTF
TRBV27	TRBJ2-1	.	CASSGQSRFEQFF
TRBV7-3	TRBJ2-1	.	CASSITSGAHERQFF
TRBV6-1	TRBJ1-1	.	CASSGGQDTKGAFF
TRBV11-3	TRBJ2-3	.	CASSSTDFSDTQYF
TRBV7-2	TRBJ1-6	.	CASSTGQGVPYNSPLHF
TRBV5-4	TRBJ1-4	.	CASSWGLATNEKLFF
TRBV6-5	TRBJ1-1	.	CASSNDRRWNTEAFF
TRBV27	TRBJ1-1	.	CASSSQWDITNTEAFF
TRBV5-5	TRBJ1-3	few	CASSQNGVGGRSGNTIYF
TRBV7-9	TRBJ1-3	.	CASSLLGQDSGNTIYF
TRBV5-6	TRBJ1-5	.	CASSLGGVNQPQHF
TRBV14	TRBJ1-1	.	CASSQERSRDWAMNTEAFF
TRBV5-1	TRBJ1-5	.	CASSSWGVEGQPQHF
TRBV4-1	TRBJ2-7	many	CASSQVGTGEYEQYF
TRBV6-5	TRBJ2-3	.	CASARGGAISDTQYF
TRBV5-1	TRBJ1-1	.	CASSRETGSVTEAFF
TRBV5-8	TRBJ1-6	.	CASSRGNSPLHF
TRBV7-9	TRBJ2-5	.	CASSGVLSSSQETQYF
TRBV7-9	TRBJ1-4	.	CASSSAGTQGEKLFF
TRBV6-6	TRBJ2-3	.	CASRHGTDTQYF
TRBV7-9	TRBJ2-5	.	CASSLASGDYGETQYF
TRBV3-1/TRBV3-2	TRBJ1-4	.	CASSLGQGHEKLFF
TRBV29-1	TRBJ2-1	.	CSVGTGGHSEQFF